This is a list of T cell receptor beta chains from one sample in a study of T cells in Graves' hyperthyroidism and ophthalmopathy. TCRdb re-derived calls from the multiplex PCR reads in MiXCR, one entry per CDR3 protein. The sample has roughly 600,000 distinct CDR3 sequences, approximately 14% seen once. Sequencing was performed on blood. These receptors were collected from a woman aged 45-65 years with Graves' ophthalmopathy. Each CDR3 is given with its conserved first and last residue. The order of the fields is D gene, V gene, clone size, J gene, CDR3 DNA, CDR3 protein. The D gene is left open where the match is weak. Size values are once, few and many counts, or a class for expanded clones, and some rows have none.

D: .; V: TRBV6-1; size: many; J: TRBJ2-7; DNA: TGTGCCAGCAGTGAATTTGGGATCGGGGTTTCCTACGAGCAGTACTTC; CDR3: CASSEFGIGVSYEQYF
D: .; V: TRBV12-3/TRBV12-4; size: many; J: TRBJ2-1; DNA: TGTGCCAGCAGTACTTGGACTCGCTCCTACAATGAGCAGTTCTTC; CDR3: CASSTWTRSYNEQFF
D: TRBD1; V: TRBV28; size: many; J: TRBJ1-2; DNA: TGTGCCAGCAGTGCTGGACAGGGCTATGGCTACACCTTC; CDR3: CASSAGQGYGYTF
D: TRBD2; V: TRBV9; size: many; J: TRBJ2-7; DNA: TGTGCCAGCAGCCCCCAAGCGGGAGGGCTTTCCTACGAGCAGTACTTC; CDR3: CASSPQAGGLSYEQYF
D: .; V: TRBV3-1; size: many; J: TRBJ2-2; DNA: TGTGCCAGCAGCCCAAATTCCGGGGAGCTGTTTTTT; CDR3: CASSPNSGELFF
D: TRBD2; V: TRBV27; size: many; J: TRBJ2-3; DNA: TGTGCCAGCAGTGGCAGACTAGCGGGAGTGACAGATACGCAGTATTTT; CDR3: CASSGRLAGVTDTQYF
D: .; V: TRBV3-1; size: many; J: TRBJ2-1; DNA: TGTGCCAGCAGCCAAGTGCGGAATGAGCAGTTCTTC; CDR3: CASSQVRNEQFF
D: .; V: TRBV20-1; size: .; J: TRBJ2-3; DNA: TGCAGTGCTAGAGATGCGAAGATTACGCAGTATTTT; CDR3: CSARDAKITQYF
D: TRBD2; V: TRBV6-5; size: many; J: TRBJ2-5; DNA: TGTGCCAGCAGTTACGACGGGAGGGCCGAGAAGACCCAGTACTTC; CDR3: CASSYDGRAEKTQYF
D: .; V: TRBV4-1; size: .; J: TRBJ2-5; DNA: TGCGCCAGCAGCCAAGGCCCCGCAGGGCCAGCGGAGACCCAGTACTTC; CDR3: CASSQGPAGPAETQYF
D: .; V: TRBV24-1; size: many; J: TRBJ2-5; DNA: TGTGCCACCAGTGGACGCCTGGAGACCCAGTACTTC; CDR3: CATSGRLETQYF
D: .; V: TRBV29-1; size: many; J: TRBJ2-5; DNA: TGCAGCGTTGAAGAAGACCTTCAGGGGACCCAGTACTTC; CDR3: CSVEEDLQGTQYF
D: TRBD1; V: TRBV20-1; size: many; J: TRBJ1-2; DNA: TGCAGTGCTAGAGATGCCAGGGGGGGCTATGGCTACACCTTC; CDR3: CSARDARGGYGYTF
D: TRBD1; V: TRBV7-9; size: many; J: TRBJ1-2; DNA: TGTGCCAGCAGCATGGGACAGACCTACTATGGCTACACCTTC; CDR3: CASSMGQTYYGYTF
D: TRBD1; V: TRBV12-5; size: many; J: TRBJ2-5; DNA: TGTGCTAGTGGTTTGGACCCCGGGACAGGGACGGGAGAGACCCAGTACTTC; CDR3: CASGLDPGTGTGETQYF
D: .; V: TRBV7-9; size: many; J: TRBJ2-1; DNA: TGTGCCAGCTTCGCGGCCCCGCGCGGCAATGAGCAGTTCTTC; CDR3: CASFAAPRGNEQFF
D: .; V: TRBV19; size: many; J: TRBJ2-7; DNA: TGTGCCAGTAGTATAGATGGGGATTCGAGGTCCTACGAGCAGTACTTC; CDR3: CASSIDGDSRSYEQYF
D: .; V: TRBV4-1; size: few; J: TRBJ2-5; DNA: TGCGCCAGCAGCCAATTGGCCTTGGGGGAGACCCAGTACTTC; CDR3: CASSQLALGETQYF
D: .; V: TRBV20-1; size: .; J: TRBJ2-5; DNA: TGCAGTGCTAGAGAGGGGGCATCAGAGACCCAGTACTTC; CDR3: CSAREGASETQYF
D: .; V: TRBV4-1; size: many; J: TRBJ1-2; DNA: TGCGCCAGCAGCCAAGATCAGCCTTTTGTAGCTAACTATGGCTACACCTTC; CDR3: CASSQDQPFVANYGYTF
D: .; V: TRBV30; size: many; J: TRBJ1-2; DNA: TGTGCCTGGAGTTCCGGGGGCTACACCTTC; CDR3: CAWSSGGYTF
D: TRBD1; V: TRBV7-2; size: few; J: TRBJ2-7; DNA: TGTGCCAGCAGCTTAGTTACTGGACAGGTTTACTACGAGCAGTACTTC; CDR3: CASSLVTGQVYYEQYF
D: .; V: TRBV7-3; size: few; J: TRBJ2-3; DNA: TGTGCCACTTCCCCCCCCCGCACAGATACGCAGTATTTT; CDR3: CATSPPRTDTQYF
D: .; V: TRBV7-9; size: few; J: TRBJ1-4; DNA: TGTGCCAGCAGCCCTACGGCTGAAAAACTGTTTTTT; CDR3: CASSPTAEKLFF